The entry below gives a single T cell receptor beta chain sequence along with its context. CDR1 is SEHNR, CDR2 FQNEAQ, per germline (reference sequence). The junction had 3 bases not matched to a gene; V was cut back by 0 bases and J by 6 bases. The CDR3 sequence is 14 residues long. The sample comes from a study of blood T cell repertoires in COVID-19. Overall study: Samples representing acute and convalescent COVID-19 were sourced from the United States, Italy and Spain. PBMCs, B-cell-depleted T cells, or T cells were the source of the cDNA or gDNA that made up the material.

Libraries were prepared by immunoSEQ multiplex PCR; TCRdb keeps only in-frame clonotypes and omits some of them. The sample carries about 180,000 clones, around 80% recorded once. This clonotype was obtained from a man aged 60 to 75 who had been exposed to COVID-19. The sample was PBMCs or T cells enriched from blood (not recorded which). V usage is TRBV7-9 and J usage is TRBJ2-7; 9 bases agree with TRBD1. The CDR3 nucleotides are TGTGCCAGCAGCTTAGCGGGACAGGGACGCGAGCAGTACTTC. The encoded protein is CASSLAGQGREQYF.